A selection of T cell receptor beta chains follows, all from one sample in a study of early T cells in non-severe SARS-CoV-2 infection. TCRdb independently ran MiXCR on the 5' RACE reads; one entry per CDR3 protein. The data contain 55,000 or so distinct CDR3 sequences, under 15% of them seen just once; the ten biggest clones take up around 1.4%. Input material: whole blood. These receptors were obtained from an adult who was a healthcare worker with PCR-confirmed SARS-CoV-2 infection or an uninfected control (not recorded which). Each CDR3 is given with its conserved first and last residue. A D gene is named only where the DNA matches it firmly. Clone size, where shown, is once, few, many, or a class for clones that have expanded.

J: TRBJ2-3
length: 14
size: once
D: .
V: TRBV4-2
CDR3: CASSQEGGTDTQYF
DNA: TGTGCCAGCAGCCAAGAAGGGGGCACAGATACGCAGTATTTT

J: TRBJ2-7
length: 13
size: .
D: .
V: TRBV3-1
CDR3: CASSQDYLLEQYF
DNA: TGTGCCAGCAGCCAAGACTACCTCCTCGAGCAGTACTTC

J: TRBJ1-5
length: 14
size: many
D: .
V: TRBV7-6
CDR3: CASSPSVGSQPQHF
DNA: TGTGCCAGCAGCCCCTCCGTGGGGAGTCAGCCCCAGCATTTT

J: TRBJ1-3
length: 14
size: few
D: .
V: TRBV7-9
CDR3: CASSRTDSGNTIYF
DNA: TGTGCCAGCAGCAGGACCGACTCTGGAAACACCATATATTTT

J: TRBJ2-7
length: 13
size: few
D: .
V: TRBV4-3
CDR3: CASSQERAYEQYF
DNA: TGCGCCAGCAGCCAAGAGCGGGCCTACGAGCAGTACTTC

J: TRBJ1-2
length: 16
size: few
D: .
V: TRBV3-1
CDR3: CASSQEDAGPRRGYTF
DNA: TGTGCCAGCAGCCAAGAAGATGCGGGGCCACGCAGGGGCTACACCTTC

J: TRBJ2-3
length: 13
size: many
D: .
V: TRBV7-9
CDR3: CASSLSGSDTQYF
DNA: TGTGCCAGCAGCTTGAGCGGATCAGATACGCAGTATTTT

J: TRBJ2-1
length: 12
size: .
D: .
V: TRBV2
CDR3: CASIGSVHEQFF
DNA: TGTGCCAGCATTGGGTCGGTTCATGAGCAGTTCTTC

J: TRBJ2-7
length: 16
size: .
D: TRBD1
V: TRBV7-2
CDR3: CASSLAPTGVNYEQYF
DNA: TGTGCCAGCAGCTTAGCGCCGACAGGGGTAAACTACGAGCAGTACTTC

J: TRBJ1-1
length: 14
size: many
D: .
V: TRBV12-3/TRBV12-4
CDR3: CASSLGGRNTEAFF
DNA: TGTGCCAGCAGTTTAGGCGGGAGGAACACTGAAGCTTTCTTT

J: TRBJ2-1
length: 15
size: many
D: TRBD1
V: TRBV9
CDR3: CASSLGTGSGNEQFF
DNA: TGTGCCAGCAGCCTTGGGACAGGATCTGGCAATGAGCAGTTCTTC

J: TRBJ1-1
length: 17
size: .
D: .
V: TRBV27
CDR3: CASSKRGGLHMNTEAFF
DNA: TGTGCCAGCAGTAAAAGGGGGGGACTGCACATGAACACTGAAGCTTTCTTT

J: TRBJ1-2
length: 15
size: few
D: .
V: TRBV4-3
CDR3: CASSQVGGSNYGYTF
DNA: TGCGCCAGCAGCCAAGTAGGAGGGTCTAACTATGGCTACACCTTC

J: TRBJ1-1
length: 14
size: .
D: .
V: TRBV3-1
CDR3: CASSQWILDTEAFF
DNA: TGTGCCAGCAGCCAATGGATTCTGGACACTGAAGCTTTCTTT

J: TRBJ2-3
length: 17
size: many
D: .
V: TRBV20-1
CDR3: CSARVDSRGPSTDTQYF
DNA: TGCAGTGCTAGAGTCGATTCCAGGGGACCTAGCACAGATACGCAGTATTTT

J: TRBJ2-2
length: 15
size: few
D: .
V: TRBV29-1
CDR3: CSASDRLQATGELFF
DNA: TGCAGCGCATCGGACCGTTTACAGGCAACCGGGGAGCTGTTTTTT

J: TRBJ1-3
length: 14
size: .
D: .
V: TRBV11-2
CDR3: CASRVGNSGNTIYF
DNA: TGTGCCAGCAGGGTGGGGAACTCTGGAAACACCATATATTTT

J: TRBJ1-4
length: 14
size: many
D: TRBD1
V: TRBV20-1
CDR3: CSARDRQGGEKLFF
DNA: TGCAGTGCTAGAGATAGGCAGGGGGGAGAAAAACTGTTTTTT

J: TRBJ2-3
length: 16
size: many
D: TRBD2
V: TRBV29-1
CDR3: CSVEGLAGGSTDTQYF
DNA: TGCAGCGTTGAAGGGCTAGCGGGGGGATCAACAGATACGCAGTATTTT

J: TRBJ2-6
length: 19
size: few
D: .
V: TRBV14
CDR3: CASSQDGDRLPTGANVLTF
DNA: TGTGCCAGCAGCCAAGATGGCGACAGGCTACCCACTGGGGCCAACGTCCTGACTTTC

J: TRBJ2-7
length: 16
size: many
D: TRBD2
V: TRBV6-6
CDR3: CASSYSGGTSSYEQYF
DNA: TGTGCCAGCAGTTACTCGGGCGGGACTAGCTCCTACGAGCAGTACTTC

J: TRBJ2-5
length: 16
size: .
D: .
V: TRBV6-1
CDR3: CASSEGAQAWGETQYF
DNA: TGTGCCAGCAGTGAAGGCGCACAGGCCTGGGGGGAGACCCAGTACTTC

J: TRBJ2-5
length: 16
size: few
D: TRBD1
V: TRBV29-1
CDR3: CSVGTGSTTGQETQYF
DNA: TGCAGCGTTGGGACAGGGTCCACCACGGGGCAAGAGACCCAGTACTTC

J: TRBJ2-1
length: 15
size: .
D: TRBD2
V: TRBV6-5
CDR3: CASSPTSGDYNEQFF
DNA: TGTGCCAGCAGCCCCACTAGCGGGGACTACAATGAGCAGTTCTTC

J: TRBJ2-4
length: 11
size: .
D: .
V: TRBV28
CDR3: CASTRGNIQYF
DNA: TGTGCCAGCACCCGAGGGAACATTCAGTACTTC

J: TRBJ1-1
length: 14
size: many
D: .
V: TRBV3-1
CDR3: CASSQGAENTEAFF
DNA: TGTGCCAGCAGCCAAGGGGCAGAGAACACTGAAGCTTTCTTT

J: TRBJ2-5
length: 15
size: many
D: TRBD1
V: TRBV7-6
CDR3: CASRLGQSRSETQYF
DNA: TGTGCCAGCAGGTTGGGACAGTCGAGGTCAGAGACCCAGTACTTC

J: TRBJ2-7
length: 14
size: few
D: .
V: TRBV11-2
CDR3: CASSLARGSYEQYF
DNA: TGTGCCAGCAGCTTAGCCCGGGGGTCCTACGAGCAGTACTTC

J: TRBJ2-5
length: 15
size: many
D: .
V: TRBV2
CDR3: CASSEARGGWETQYF
DNA: TGTGCCAGCAGTGAAGCCAGAGGGGGGTGGGAGACCCAGTACTTC

J: TRBJ1-4
length: 18
size: .
D: .
V: TRBV7-6
CDR3: CASSAEGKAGHGGEKLFF
DNA: TGTGCCAGCAGCGCAGAAGGAAAGGCGGGACATGGAGGGGAAAAACTGTTTTTT

J: TRBJ2-3
length: 13
size: few
D: .
V: TRBV29-1
CDR3: CSVDSFRGDTQYF
DNA: TGCAGCGTTGACTCCTTCCGTGGAGATACGCAGTATTTT

J: TRBJ2-7
length: 13
size: .
D: .
V: TRBV29-1
CDR3: CSVEQGSSYEQYF
DNA: TGCAGCGTTGAACAGGGGAGCTCCTACGAGCAGTACTTC

J: TRBJ1-2
length: 14
size: .
D: .
V: TRBV29-1
CDR3: CSVEEDALSFGYTF
DNA: TGCAGCGTTGAAGAGGACGCGTTATCTTTTGGCTACACCTTC

J: TRBJ1-2
length: 13
size: few
D: .
V: TRBV7-8
CDR3: CASSLGVHYGYTF
DNA: TGTGCCAGCAGCTTAGGAGTTCATTATGGCTACACCTTC

J: TRBJ1-2
length: 15
size: few
D: .
V: TRBV18
CDR3: CASSPVQGPNYGYTF
DNA: TGTGCCAGCTCACCAGTACAGGGACCTAACTATGGCTACACCTTC

J: TRBJ2-7
length: 13
size: few
D: .
V: TRBV12-3/TRBV12-4
CDR3: CASSLKGGYEQYF
DNA: TGTGCCAGCAGTCTCAAGGGAGGCTACGAGCAGTACTTC

J: TRBJ1-1
length: 14
size: .
D: TRBD1
V: TRBV18
CDR3: CASSPPGQGTEAFF
DNA: TGTGCCAGCTCACCACCGGGACAGGGCACTGAAGCTTTCTTT

J: TRBJ2-2
length: 16
size: .
D: .
V: TRBV7-6
CDR3: CASSREVGRLAGELFF
DNA: TGTGCCAGCAGCCGAGAGGTGGGGCGTCTGGCCGGGGAGCTGTTTTTT

J: TRBJ1-1
length: 13
size: .
D: .
V: TRBV30
CDR3: CAYKSRGNTEAFF
DNA: TGTGCCTACAAATCCAGGGGGAACACTGAAGCTTTCTTT

J: TRBJ1-4
length: 15
size: few
D: .
V: TRBV7-9
CDR3: CASSLTPNANEKLFF
DNA: TGTGCCAGCAGCTTAACCCCGAACGCTAATGAAAAACTGTTTTTT

J: TRBJ2-3
length: 16
size: .
D: .
V: TRBV27
CDR3: CASSSRLKGGADTQYF
DNA: TGTGCCAGCAGTTCCCGACTGAAGGGGGGGGCAGATACGCAGTATTTT

J: TRBJ2-5
length: 16
size: few
D: TRBD2
V: TRBV27
CDR3: CASSPLAGGIQETQYF
DNA: TGTGCCAGCAGTCCCCTAGCGGGGGGGATACAAGAGACCCAGTACTTC

J: TRBJ1-2
length: 14
size: few
D: .
V: TRBV3-1
CDR3: CASSQVEANYGYTF
DNA: TGTGCCAGCAGCCAAGTAGAAGCTAACTATGGCTACACCTTC

J: TRBJ2-1
length: 15
size: many
D: TRBD2
V: TRBV5-1
CDR3: CASKIRGGDNNEQFF
DNA: TGCGCCAGCAAGATTCGCGGGGGAGACAACAATGAGCAGTTCTTC

J: TRBJ2-1
length: 16
size: many
D: TRBD1
V: TRBV7-8
CDR3: CASSSRTGPVSDEQFF
DNA: TGTGCCAGCAGCTCCCGGACAGGCCCAGTATCGGATGAGCAGTTCTTC

J: TRBJ2-5
length: 14
size: .
D: TRBD2
V: TRBV12-3/TRBV12-4
CDR3: CASSRPGTSETQYF
DNA: TGTGCCAGCAGCCGCCCCGGGACTAGCGAGACCCAGTACTTC

J: TRBJ2-3
length: 13
size: many
D: TRBD1
V: TRBV7-2
CDR3: CASSFTGEDTQYF
DNA: TGTGCCAGCAGCTTCACAGGGGAGGATACGCAGTATTTT